The clone carrying this T cell receptor beta chain was found a few times. Its cognate antigen is unknown. These data originate in a study of cytomegalovirus exposure and HLA in healthy donors. Study conclusions and caveats: Both high specificity and high sensitivity reportedly marked the classifier's diagnosis of cytomegalovirus status.

PCR amplification relied on 60 Vbeta primers (plus 13 Jbeta primers). Data came from immunoSEQ multiplex PCR; TCRdb stores just in-frame clones and leaves some out. The sample has more than 200,000 clones, around 85% seen once. CDR3 size: 16 residues. This sequence joins TRBV21-1 and TRBJ1-5; TRBD1, the table's D call, lacks a check against the DNA. TRBV21-1 is a documented pseudogene. This TCR was recovered from a human donor in good health. What was sequenced was PBMCs. The CDR3 spells CASSKALTGCTQPQHF. For the CDR3, the DNA is TGTGCCAGCAGCAAAGCGCTGACAGGGTGCACTCAGCCCCAGCATTTT.